This paragraph covers one TCR beta chain sequence. What this receptor recognizes is not known. The input lacks base qualities; no much larger clone sits a single base away. Sequencing of the TRB variable region was done with the immunoSEQ hsTCRB v3.0 assay at survey level resolution. TRB sequencing targeted a depth of about 40,000-55,000 T-cell genomes per sample. Pooled TRB libraries were sequenced on an Illumina MiSeq with a v3 150-cycle kit. Processing in the source paper ran as follows. Repertoire analysis ran in R within a reproducible Nextflow workflow covering QC, data transformation and analysis. Custom analyses were implemented in LymphoSeq2, an R package for AIRR-Seq data exploration. After excluding several samples that yielded fewer than 5000 total TRB sequences, 150 to 200 HIV repertoires remained for analysis. Among the 170 to 200 retained HIV repertoires, 55 to 60 were collected before ART initiation and 129 after ART initiation. Repertoires were downsampled to 5000 TRB nucleotide sequences, with summary statistics averaged over 100 downsampling iterations. TRB sequences were retained for analysis only if CDR3 regions of at least seven amino acids were present. A Shannon entropy-derived clonality score and the Gini coefficient were used to measure diversity. Repertoire networks linked the top 5000 CDR3 amino acid sequences whenever two sequences differed by an edit distance of one. Antigen specificity groups and MHC restriction were predicted for TRB CDR3 amino acid sequences with GLIPH2. To flag known CMV, EBV, HIV or tissue antigen associations, CDR3 amino acid sequences were matched against VDJdb and McPAS-TCR. Pre-ART, post-ART and control groups were compared with Wilcoxon signed-rank tests and Holm-Bonferroni correction. TCRdb holds this immuneACCESS table with in-frame rearrangements only. Some clones are missing; in checked studies, unresolved V genes explain under half, and the rest has no known cause. V, J and clone size are taken as reported in that table, and D and trimming were inferred from the DNA itself. Within this sample are about 9,700 clones, with 70% to 75% of them counted one time only. The leading ten clones occupy roughly 21% of the sample.

These data are taken from a study of long-term antiretroviral therapy in people with HIV (dated by TCRdb to the early 2020s). Notes on the research overall: The earliest samples were collected approximately a decade before the 2015 WHO recommendation for immediate ART, a period when ART was typically delayed until CD4 counts fell. Whether ART initiation and durable HIV suppression were associated with changes in peripheral blood TRB repertoire composition and diversity was tested in a retrospective serial study. A total of around 200 cryopreserved PBMC samples were contributed to the cohort by 30 adults with confirmed HIV infection, with samples collected serially over a mean of around 6 years (range 1-12). About 35% of the 30 participants with HIV were female. No cross-contamination during QIAcube processing was seen in test extractions of a monoclonal T-cell line run alongside 30 to 35 polyclonal samples. General findings and caveats noted by the study authors: The repertoire was dominated across all time points by expanded TRB clones identified before ART initiation, although this dominance was seen to fluctuate and to decrease in many PLHIV after ART. Because pre-ART samples had limited cell numbers, profiling was done on unsorted PBMC rather than on sorted CD4+ and CD8+ T cells. No data were available on ART adherence, viral resistance or therapy changes, limiting inferences about post-ART repertoire changes. Since PBMC availability was limited, sequencing covered only the TCR beta chain, with no alpha chain pairing. HIV repertoires had narrower CDR3 length ranges than controls, and the network structure suggested an antigen-experienced repertoire that shifted only slightly toward naive after ART. The samples span the years 2004 to 2017, and the ART regimens used at that time may not be as effective as current regimens. ART initiation was associated with a significant increase in TRB diversity, but diversity stayed significantly below transplant donor controls even after long-term ART.

To be included, a participant needed at least one PBMC sample from before ART initiation plus at least two post-ART samples. All participants with HIV were treated in the United States of America. Cryopreserved samples of about 0.9-11 million PBMC were thawed and washed before DNA extraction. At the time of the earliest PBMC sample, participants with HIV were aged between about 20 and 54 years. Each participant contributed PBMC samples from 1-4 timepoints before ART initiation and 2-8 timepoints after ART initiation, with a median of 7 samples. Serial HIV viral load, CD4+ T-cell count, ART history and demographic data were obtained for every participant. Using a Qiagen kit on a QIAcube, genomic DNA was extracted from unsorted PBMC, with samples processed in batches of 12. The CDR3 measures 15 amino acids from cysteine to phenylalanine. The retained sequence is limited to the CDR3, 45 bases, with the frame set at the first base. V is cut by 6 bases and J by 1 base, and the space between the germline ends is 15 bases. Based on the germline V gene (reference sequence), the CDR1 and CDR2 sequences are MNHNY and SVGAGI.

The TCR was taken from a man aged 40-49 years with HIV. In this chain, TRBV6-6 is recombined with TRBJ1-1; a tentative D match to TRBD1 spans 5 bases. The sequencing used unsorted PBMCs, collected 1.8 years before starting antiretroviral therapy. The encoded CDR3 is CASRIRESSNTEAFF. The DNA reads TGTGCCAGCAGGATCAGGGAATCGTCGAACACTGAAGCTTTCTTT.